This entry lists 29 T cell receptor beta chains sequenced from one sample in a study of T cell responses to AZD1222 COVID-19 vaccine (dated by TCRdb to the early 2020s). Libraries came from the immunoSEQ multiplex PCR assay. TCRdb holds this immuneACCESS table with in-frame rearrangements only. Some clones are missing; in checked studies, unresolved V genes explain under half, and the rest has no known cause. Within this sample are 90,000 to 110,000 clones, with about four fifths of them counted one time only. The ten largest clones add up to more than 4.5% of the sample. Reading the label with the study, this specimen's time point is: baseline before first vaccination. The sequencing used peripheral blood, collected on day 0 of AZD1222 vaccination. Receptors were obtained from an adult in good health.

CDR3 region: CASSPLVRGANTGELFF. CDR3 coding DNA: TGTGCCAGCAGCCCCCTTGTGCGGGGGGCAAACACCGGGGAGCTGTTTTTT. The chain couples TRBV6-2 or TRBV6-3 to TRBJ2-2; 8 nucleotides line up with TRBD2. V lost 6 bases and J lost 2; bases outside the gene matches: 11. The CDR3 loop spans 17 amino acids. Germline V gives CDR1 MNHEY, CDR2 SVGEGT.

The V gene is TRBV27, the J gene TRBJ1-2, with a tentative D call TRBD1 (5 bases). Per the germline V gene, CDR1 is MNHEY and CDR2 is SMNVEV (reference sequence). Trimming removed 3 bases at V and 8 bases at J, with 16 bases between. This CDR3 is built from 14 residues. CDR3 nucleotide sequence: TGTGCCAGCAGTTTCCGGTCGGGGCACGGGGGCTACACCTTC. As protein: CASSFRSGHGGYTF.

The chain is built from TRBV5-4 and TRBJ2-7; a weak D match, TRBD1 (6 bases). The V end lost 4 bases, the J end lost 4 bases, and 12 bases lay between the germline ends. This CDR3 comprises 13 residues. Germline loops: CDR1 SGHNT, CDR2 YYREEE (reference sequence). The CDR3 is CASSGGQTYEQYF. The CDR3 DNA is TGTGCCAGCAGCGGGGGCCAAACTTACGAGCAGTACTTC.

This clone was recorded at least ten times. The V and J genes are TRBV29-1 and TRBJ1-2; D not resolved. The V and J ends lost 4 bases and 4 bases respectively, with 7 bases between them. The CDR3 extends over 11 amino acids. The germline V gene has CDR1 SQVTM and CDR2 ANQGSEA. This CDR3 is CSVAVSYGYTF. CDR3 nucleotide sequence: TGCAGCGTTGCGGTCAGCTATGGCTACACCTTC.

This clone was recorded once. V usage is TRBV2 and J usage is TRBJ2-5, with TRBD2 identical over 9 bases. From germline, CDR1 is SNHLY and CDR2 FYNNEI. V dropped 9 bases and J dropped 0; count of bases not matched to a gene: 2. The CDR3 contains 13 residues. In DNA, the CDR3 is TGTGCCAGAGCGGGGGGCCACCAAGAGACCCAGTACTTC. Its translation: CARAGGHQETQYF.

The count of this clone is one. The V and J genes are TRBV6-5 and TRBJ1-1; the match to TRBD1 covers 9 bases. Germline CDR1 and CDR2: MNHEY and SVGAGI. The CDR3 contains 14 residues. V was clipped by 7 bases and J by 10 bases; unmatched bases: 13. DNA of the CDR3: TGTGCCAGCACCTATGGACAGGGGCGGGACGGAGCTTTCTTT. Translating gives CASTYGQGRDGAFF.

The V gene is TRBV5-1, the J gene TRBJ2-5, with D perhaps matching TRBD2 (6 bases). Germline lookup yields CDR1 SGHRS and CDR2 YFSETQ. V was pared by 0 bases and J by 3 bases, with 15 bases between. The CDR3 is 16 residues long. CDR3 bases: TGCGCCAGCAGCTTGGGCCTCCTCGGGGGTAAAGAGACCCAGTACTTC. It is translated as CASSLGLLGGKETQYF.

The chain links TRBV5-4 to TRBJ2-5; TRBD2 might be the D (6 bases). The germline gives CDR1 SGHNT, CDR2 YYREEE (reference sequence). The CDR3 length is 15 residues. V lost 3 bases and J lost 3, with 15 bases in between. CDR3 in DNA: TGTGCCAGCAGCTCCCCTACTGCGGGGAAAGAGACCCAGTACTTC. Its protein is CASSSPTAGKETQYF.

This chain uses TRBV18 with TRBJ1-2; D unresolved. The germline gives CDR1 KGHSH, CDR2 LQKENI. The CDR3 extends over 18 amino acids. V was cut by 2 bases and J by 1 base, with 20 bases left in between. The CDR3 region has the DNA TGTGCCAGCTCACCATCTAATTTAGGGCCTCAGAATAACTATGGCTACACCTTC. Translating gives CASSPSNLGPQNNYGYTF.

The chain has TRBV15 and TRBJ1-1; 7 bases agree with TRBD1. The CDR3 is 15 amino acids. Looked up from germline, CDR1 is LNHNV and CDR2 is YYDKDF (reference sequence). V lost 4 bases to trimming and J lost 4 bases; unmatched junction nucleotides: 9. DNA for the CDR3: TGTGCCACCAGCACAACGGTGGACAGGCCCACTGAAGCTTTCTTT. Amino acid sequence: CATSTTVDRPTEAFF.

J is TRBJ2-3 and V is TRBV5-1; D ambiguous. V lost 0 bases and J lost 4, with 3 bases in between. The germline V gene has CDR1 SGHRS and CDR2 YFSETQ. The length of the CDR3 is 12 residues. CDR3 bases: TGCGCCAGCAGCTTGGAAGCAGATACGCAGTATTTT. Amino acid sequence: CASSLEADTQYF.

J is TRBJ2-5 and V is TRBV5-1; 12 bases map to TRBD2. Germline V CDR1 and CDR2: SGHRS, YFSETQ. CDR3 length equals 18 residues. Trimming cost V 2 bases and J 2 bases; bases outside gene matches: 10. The CDR3 loop reads CASSFGTSGGNEQETQYF. Written as DNA, the CDR3 is TGCGCCAGCAGCTTTGGTACTAGCGGGGGGAATGAACAAGAGACCCAGTACTTC.

The rearrangement links TRBV30 to TRBJ1-5; 11 bases match TRBD1. Trimming at V came to 2 bases and at J to 7 bases, leaving 4 bases not matched to a gene. Germline V gene sequence: CDR1 GTSNPN, CDR2 SVGIG (reference sequence). This CDR3 comprises 14 residues. CDR3 amino acids: CAWSPGTGGQPQHF. The DNA of the CDR3 is TGTGCCTGGAGTCCCGGGACAGGGGGGCAGCCCCAGCATTTT.

V usage is TRBV12-3 or TRBV12-4 and J usage is TRBJ1-2; D remains ambiguous. V lost 2 bases and J 5 bases, leaving 9 bases between the germline ends. The CDR3 consists of 13 residues. CDR3 loop: CASSLLAAYGYTF. CDR3 nucleotide sequence: TGTGCCAGCAGTTTATTGGCAGCGTATGGCTACACCTTC.

This sequence joins TRBV6-4 and TRBJ2-2; D is possibly TRBD1 (5 bases). The V end was cut by 7 bases, the J end by 4 bases, with 16 bases between. Germline-derived CDR1 and CDR2 are MRHNA and SNTAGT. The CDR3 totals 15 residues. The CDR3 coding sequence is TGTGCCAGCACGAGAGAGCCTACAGGCACCGGGGAGCTGTTTTTT. Amino acid sequence: CASTREPTGTGELFF.

This sequence joins TRBV2 and TRBJ2-7, with D possibly matching TRBD1 (5 bases). With 6 bases removed from V and 6 bases from J, the gap between germline ends came to 9 bases. The length of the CDR3 is 11 residues. Germline lookup yields CDR1 SNHLY and CDR2 FYNNEI. The CDR3 loop is CASSREGEQYF. The DNA for the CDR3 is TGTGCCAGCAGCAGGGAAGGCGAGCAGTACTTC.

The chain carries TRBV3-1 (or the pseudogene TRBV3-2) and TRBJ2-7, with 9 bases fitting TRBD2. This CDR3 has 15 residues. The ends lost 1 base at V and 5 bases at J; junction bases unmatched: 6. Germline values: CDR1 LGHDT, CDR2 YNNKEL (reference sequence). CDR3: CASSQAGVAGDEQYF. The CDR3 bases are TGTGCCAGCAGCCAAGCTGGGGTAGCGGGGGACGAGCAGTACTTC.

This chain links TRBV5-1 with TRBJ2-1, with 10 bases matching TRBD2. V lost 4 bases, J lost 0 bases, and 4 bases stayed unmatched. Germline loops: CDR1 SGHRS, CDR2 YFSETQ. The CDR3 spans 16 residues. The CDR3 nucleotides are TGCGCCAGCAGCCCCAGCGGGGGGGTCTCCTACAATGAGCAGTTCTTC. Encoded protein: CASSPSGGVSYNEQFF.

The CDR3 loop is CASSSGQVDTGELFF. For the CDR3, the DNA is TGCGCCAGCAGCTCCGGACAGGTCGACACCGGGGAGCTGTTTTTT. The V gene is TRBV5-1, the J gene TRBJ2-2; 7 bases are a match to TRBD1. This CDR3 has 15 amino acids. CDR1 and CDR2 (germline): SGHRS, YFSETQ. Trimming cost V 3 bases and J 3 bases; bases outside gene matches: 5.

This clone was seen once. The gene calls are TRBV19 and TRBJ2-6; D ambiguous. With 6 bases removed from V and 1 base from J, the gap between germline ends came to 13 bases. Germline lookup yields CDR1 LNHDA and CDR2 SQIVND (reference sequence). There are 16 residues in the CDR3. The CDR3 coding sequence is TGTGCCAGTAGCCTCGAGATGATGTCTGGGGCCAACGTCCTGACTTTC. It codes for CASSLEMMSGANVLTF.

This rearrangement joins TRBV10-1 to TRBJ1-1, with TRBD1 as a possible D gene (5 bases). CDR1 and CDR2 from the germline V gene are WNHNN and SYGVQD (reference sequence). There are 12 residues in the CDR3. Between the trimmed V and J ends, which lost 0 bases and 7 bases, there was a span of 6 bases. The CDR3 here is CASSESGGEAFF. CDR3 sequence (DNA): TGCGCCAGCAGTGAGTCTGGGGGTGAAGCTTTCTTT.

This chain connects TRBV10-3 to TRBJ2-7; no clear D. This CDR3 has 14 residues. Between the trimmed V and J ends, which lost 6 bases and 3 bases, there was a span of 15 bases. Germline CDR1 reads ENHRY; CDR2 reads SYGVKD. The CDR3: CAISTDSRLYEQYF. The CDR3 DNA reads as TGTGCCATCAGCACCGACTCCAGACTCTACGAGCAGTACTTC.

V is TRBV3-1 (or the pseudogene TRBV3-2) and J is TRBJ1-6; a weak D match, TRBD1 (5 bases). Germline CDR1 is LGHDT and CDR2 is YNNKEL (reference sequence). The length of the CDR3 is 15 residues. Trimming cost V 4 bases and J 7 bases, with 14 bases left between them. CDR3 residues: CASSLFPRGNSPLHF. The DNA for the CDR3 is TGTGCCAGCAGCCTATTCCCGCGGGGCAATTCACCCCTCCACTTT.

The chain employs TRBV9 and TRBJ2-2; D is ambiguous. The CDR3 covers 12 residues. Germline V gene lookup returns CDR1 SGDLS and CDR2 YYNGEE. V lost 3 bases and J 8 bases, leaving 8 bases between the germline ends. CDR3 DNA: TGTGCCAGCAGCGCCGATTCTGGGGAGCTGTTTTTT. This gives the protein CASSADSGELFF.

This chain links TRBV9 with TRBJ2-5; no firm D call. V was clipped by 3 bases and J by 5 bases, with 17 bases between them. There are 15 residues in the CDR3. Germline V CDR1 and CDR2: SGDLS, YYNGEE. The CDR3 DNA reads TGTGCCAGCAGCGGACAAACCCAAGGCGTTGAGACCCAGTACTTC. Protein sequence: CASSGQTQGVETQYF. Supplemented by reference TRBV9 and TRBJ2-5, the full variable domain reads DSGVTQTPKHLITATGQRVTLRCSPRSGDLSVYWYQQSLDQGLQFLIQYYNGEERAKGNILERFSAQQFPDLHSELNLSSLELGDSALYFCASSGQTQGVETQYFGPGTRLLVL.

The gene calls are TRBV7-8 and TRBJ2-7; TRBD1 is a possible D gene (5 bases). V was shortened by 4 bases and J by 6 bases, with 13 bases between the two germline ends. This CDR3 has 13 residues. CDR1 SGHVS and CDR2 FQNEAQ come from the germline V gene. CDR3 amino acids: CASSSEPRAEQYF. Here the CDR3 DNA reads TGTGCCAGCAGCTCAGAGCCCAGGGCCGAGCAGTACTTC.

This clone was picked up a small number of times. The V call is TRBV7-9, the J call TRBJ2-2; tentative D call: TRBD1 (5 bases). Per the germline V gene, CDR1 is SEHNR and CDR2 is FQNEAQ (reference sequence). Between the trimmed V and J ends, which lost 3 bases and 6 bases, there was a span of 8 bases. This CDR3 region has 13 residues. CDR3 sequence reads: CASSFRVAGELFF. CDR3 bases: TGTGCCAGCAGCTTCAGGGTTGCCGGGGAGCTGTTTTTT.

This chain joins TRBV3-1 (or the pseudogene TRBV3-2) and TRBJ1-6; tentative D call: TRBD1 (5 bases). The CDR3 covers 14 residues. V was pared by 1 base and J by 9 bases, with 10 bases between. Germline CDR1 is LGHDT and CDR2 is YNNKEL (reference sequence). In DNA, the CDR3 is TGTGCCAGCAGCCAAGGATCGGGGGGTTCACCCCTCCACTTT. This encodes CASSQGSGGSPLHF.

Many counts were recorded for this clone. The chain has TRBV29-1 and TRBJ1-3; 7 nucleotides line up with TRBD1. The CDR3 has 14 amino acids. Unmatched junction bases numbered 7, after V lost 4 bases and J lost 4 bases. The germline V gene encodes CDR1 SQVTM and CDR2 ANQGSEA. The CDR3 DNA reads as TGCAGCGTTGGACTGGGACAGAGCGGAAACACCATATATTTT. It yields the protein CSVGLGQSGNTIYF.